A selection of T cell receptor beta chains follows, all from one sample in a study of monozygotic twins with cystic fibrosis. The protocol was immunoSEQ multiplex PCR, while the TCRdb copy is restricted to in-frame clones and leaves out a portion. The sample contains around 34,000 clones, about 92% of which appear only once. The specimen sequenced was blood. The receptors were sampled from a girl aged 2-9 years with cystic fibrosis. The CDR3 runs from the conserved cysteine through the conserved F or W. D genes are given only for firm matches. The listing skips clone size in some rows; elsewhere it reads once, few, many or a size class.

d_call: TRBD2
clone_size: NA
j_call: TRBJ2-5
v_call: TRBV15
cdr3_aa: CATSTLSGGAWVETQYF
cdr3_nt: TGTGCCACCAGCACCCTCAGCGGGGGGGCTTGGGTAGAGACCCAGTACTTC

d_call: NA
clone_size: NA
j_call: TRBJ2-3
v_call: TRBV30
cdr3_aa: CAWSRGGTDTQYF
cdr3_nt: TGTGCCTGGAGCAGGGGAGGGACAGATACGCAGTATTTT

d_call: NA
clone_size: NA
j_call: TRBJ2-1
v_call: TRBV20-1
cdr3_aa: CSAIRGNEQFF
cdr3_nt: TGCAGTGCCATCCGAGGGAATGAGCAGTTCTTC

d_call: NA
clone_size: NA
j_call: TRBJ1-5
v_call: TRBV30
cdr3_aa: CAWSVRGGRIGQPQHF
cdr3_nt: TGTGCCTGGAGTGTACGGGGAGGGCGGATTGGTCAGCCCCAGCATTTT

d_call: NA
clone_size: NA
j_call: TRBJ1-1
v_call: TRBV30
cdr3_aa: CAWSAAVAFF
cdr3_nt: TGTGCCTGGAGTGCGGCGGTAGCTTTCTTT

d_call: NA
clone_size: NA
j_call: TRBJ1-1
v_call: TRBV9
cdr3_aa: CASSAPSAAEAFF
cdr3_nt: TGTGCCAGCAGCGCCCCAAGTGCAGCTGAAGCTTTCTTT

d_call: TRBD1
clone_size: once
j_call: TRBJ1-1
v_call: TRBV7-9
cdr3_aa: CASSNYGTGVRIRW
cdr3_nt: TGTGCCAGCAGCAACTACGGGACAGGGGTACGGATACGGTGG

d_call: NA
clone_size: NA
j_call: TRBJ2-7
v_call: TRBV30
cdr3_aa: CAWMGLASSYEQYF
cdr3_nt: TGTGCCTGGATGGGACTCGCGAGCTCCTACGAGCAGTACTTC

d_call: NA
clone_size: NA
j_call: TRBJ2-7
v_call: TRBV6-5
cdr3_aa: CASSPGGVLTYEQYF
cdr3_nt: TGTGCCAGCAGCCCCGGCGGGGTTTTAACCTACGAGCAGTACTTC

d_call: NA
clone_size: once
j_call: TRBJ1-2
v_call: TRBV5-4
cdr3_aa: CASSLAPADCTLYGYTF
cdr3_nt: TGTGCCAGCAGCTTGGCCCCCGCCGACTGTACCCTCTATGGCTACACCTTC

d_call: NA
clone_size: NA
j_call: TRBJ2-1
v_call: TRBV2
cdr3_aa: CANDPRWPSYNEQFF
cdr3_nt: TGTGCCAACGACCCTAGGTGGCCCTCCTACAATGAGCAGTTCTTC

d_call: TRBD1
clone_size: NA
j_call: TRBJ2-7
v_call: TRBV5-6
cdr3_aa: CASSFGTGGYEQYF
cdr3_nt: TGTGCCAGCAGCTTTGGGACAGGGGGCTACGAGCAGTACTTC

d_call: NA
clone_size: NA
j_call: TRBJ2-7
v_call: TRBV2
cdr3_aa: CASRDPDNSYEQYF
cdr3_nt: TGTGCCAGCAGAGACCCCGACAACTCCTACGAGCAGTACTTC

d_call: TRBD2
clone_size: NA
j_call: TRBJ2-5
v_call: TRBV5-4
cdr3_aa: CASSLEAGVETQYF
cdr3_nt: TGTGCCAGCAGCTTGGAAGCGGGGGTGGAGACCCAGTACTTC

d_call: TRBD1
clone_size: NA
j_call: TRBJ2-3
v_call: TRBV19
cdr3_aa: CASSTRQGDTDTQYF
cdr3_nt: TGTGCCAGTAGTACCCGACAGGGTGACACAGATACGCAGTATTTT

d_call: NA
clone_size: once
j_call: TRBJ2-1
v_call: TRBV5-6
cdr3_aa: CASSLEQTASYNEQFF
cdr3_nt: TGTGCCAGCAGCTTGGAACAGACAGCCTCCTACAATGAGCAGTTCTTC

d_call: NA
clone_size: NA
j_call: TRBJ1-2
v_call: TRBV6-5
cdr3_aa: CASSYRQTDYGYTF
cdr3_nt: TGTGCCAGCAGTTACCGACAGACTGACTATGGCTACACCTTC

d_call: NA
clone_size: NA
j_call: TRBJ2-3
v_call: TRBV7-9
cdr3_aa: CASSLATTDTQYF
cdr3_nt: TGTGCCAGCAGCTTGGCCACCACAGATACGCAGTATTTT

d_call: NA
clone_size: NA
j_call: TRBJ1-2
v_call: TRBV19
cdr3_aa: CASSPRARDGYTF
cdr3_nt: TGTGCCAGTAGTCCACGCGCGAGGGACGGCTACACCTTC

d_call: NA
clone_size: NA
j_call: TRBJ1-1
v_call: TRBV19
cdr3_aa: CASSGDGRGAFF
cdr3_nt: TGTGCCAGCTCCGGAGACGGAAGGGGAGCTTTCTTT

d_call: TRBD1
clone_size: NA
j_call: TRBJ1-1
v_call: TRBV7-9
cdr3_aa: CASSFSPNDRGGTEAFF
cdr3_nt: TGTGCCAGCAGCTTCAGCCCAAACGACAGGGGCGGCACTGAAGCTTTCTTT

d_call: NA
clone_size: NA
j_call: TRBJ2-6
v_call: TRBV27
cdr3_aa: CASSALDSYSGANVLTF
cdr3_nt: TGTGCCAGCAGTGCTCTGGACAGCTACTCTGGGGCCAACGTCCTGACTTTC

d_call: TRBD1
clone_size: NA
j_call: TRBJ2-7
v_call: TRBV4-3
cdr3_aa: CASSQDPRQGLGEQYF
cdr3_nt: TGCGCCAGCAGCCAAGATCCGCGACAGGGTCTGGGCGAGCAGTACTTC

d_call: NA
clone_size: NA
j_call: TRBJ1-2
v_call: TRBV7-2
cdr3_aa: CASSYWGSGYTF
cdr3_nt: TGTGCCAGCAGCTATTGGGGGTCTGGCTACACCTTC

d_call: TRBD1
clone_size: NA
j_call: TRBJ2-1
v_call: TRBV10-3
cdr3_aa: CAISESTGAEGEQFF
cdr3_nt: TGTGCCATCAGTGAGTCGACAGGGGCCGAGGGTGAGCAGTTCTTC

d_call: NA
clone_size: NA
j_call: TRBJ1-1
v_call: TRBV7-2
cdr3_aa: CASTIGTEAFF
cdr3_nt: TGTGCCAGCACCATCGGTACTGAAGCTTTCTTT

d_call: NA
clone_size: NA
j_call: TRBJ1-5
v_call: TRBV6-6
cdr3_aa: CASTGGPWSIQPQHF
cdr3_nt: TGTGCCAGCACCGGGGGACCATGGAGTATTCAGCCCCAGCATTTT

d_call: TRBD1
clone_size: NA
j_call: TRBJ2-7
v_call: TRBV27
cdr3_aa: CASSWGQGSYEQYF
cdr3_nt: TGTGCCAGCAGTTGGGGACAGGGATCCTACGAGCAGTACTTC

d_call: TRBD1
clone_size: NA
j_call: TRBJ1-2
v_call: TRBV30
cdr3_aa: CAWSVGQDFGYTF
cdr3_nt: TGTGCCTGGAGTGTAGGACAGGACTTTGGCTACACCTTC

d_call: NA
clone_size: NA
j_call: TRBJ1-4
v_call: TRBV18
cdr3_aa: CASSPPAGGGVANEKLFF
cdr3_nt: TGTGCCAGCTCACCACCAGCTGGGGGCGGAGTGGCTAATGAAAAACTGTTTTTT

d_call: NA
clone_size: NA
j_call: TRBJ2-7
v_call: TRBV2
cdr3_aa: CASRDSVLYEQYF
cdr3_nt: TGTGCCAGCAGGGACAGCGTCCTCTACGAGCAGTACTTC

d_call: NA
clone_size: NA
j_call: TRBJ2-3
v_call: TRBV5-1
cdr3_aa: CASSLALASSADTQYF
cdr3_nt: TGCGCCAGCAGCTTGGCCTTGGCCTCTAGCGCAGATACGCAGTATTTT

d_call: NA
clone_size: once
j_call: TRBJ2-3
v_call: TRBV5-6
cdr3_aa: CASSSTDTQYF
cdr3_nt: TGTGCCAGCAGCAGCACAGATACGCAGTATTTT